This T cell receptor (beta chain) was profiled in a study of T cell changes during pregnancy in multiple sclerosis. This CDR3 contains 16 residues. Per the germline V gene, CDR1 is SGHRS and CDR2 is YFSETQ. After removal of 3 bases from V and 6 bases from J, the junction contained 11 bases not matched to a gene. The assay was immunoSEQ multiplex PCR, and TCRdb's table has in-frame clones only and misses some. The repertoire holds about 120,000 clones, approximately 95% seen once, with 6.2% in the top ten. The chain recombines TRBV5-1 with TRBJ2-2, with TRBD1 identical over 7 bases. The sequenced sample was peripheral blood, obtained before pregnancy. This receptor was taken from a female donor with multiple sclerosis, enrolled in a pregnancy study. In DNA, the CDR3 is TGCGCCAGCAGCTGGCGACAGGGCCAAAATGCCGGGGAGCTGTTTTTT. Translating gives CASSWRQGQNAGELFF.